A single sample gave rise to the 28 T cell receptor beta chains below, sequenced in a study of blood T cells in healthy people across ages. The use of a sample-barcoded 5' primer and a J-beta primer mix characterized a second PCR of roughly 6 to 11 cycles. Each CDR3 protein is one row after TCRdb ran MiXCR on the 5' RACE reads. The sample lists about 720,000 distinct CDR3 sequences, 22% occurring once. Sequences were obtained from blood. The receptors were gathered from a man between 65 and 79 years old in good health.

The chain is built from TRBV7-2 and TRBJ2-2, with 8 bases matching TRBD2. Germline lookup yields CDR1 SGHTA and CDR2 FQGNSA. CDR3 length: 16 residues. After removal of 5 bases from V and 6 bases from J, the junction contained 11 bases not matched to a gene. CDR3 protein: CASSPVTSGAPGELFF. CDR3 DNA sequence: TGTGCCAGCAGCCCAGTCACTAGCGGAGCCCCCGGGGAGCTGTTTTTT.

The CDR3 reads CSARGGLAKNIQYF. DNA of the CDR3: TGCAGTGCTAGAGGCGGGTTAGCCAAAAACATTCAGTACTTC. The J gene is TRBJ2-4, the V gene TRBV20-1; tentative D call: TRBD2 (5 bases). The CDR3 spans 14 residues. Germline V gene data show CDR1 as DFQATT and CDR2 as SNEGSKA (reference sequence). V lost 1 base and J 0 bases, leaving 7 bases between the germline ends.

This clonotype was observed a handful of times. The chain joins TRBV12-3 or TRBV12-4 to TRBJ1-3; D possibly corresponds to TRBD1 (6 bases). The CDR3 consists of 17 residues. Trimming pared 6 bases from V and 0 bases from J, leaving 18 bases between. DNA for the CDR3: TGTGCCAGCAGCCCCTGGGGGCAGGACTACTCTGGAAACACCATATATTTT. Protein sequence: CASSPWGQDYSGNTIYF.

The rearrangement joins TRBV3-1 to TRBJ2-1, with D perhaps TRBD2 (5 bases). Germline V gives CDR1 LGHDT, CDR2 YNNKEL (reference sequence). The CDR3 is made up of 15 amino acids. Between the trimmed V and J ends, which lost 2 bases and 3 bases, there was a span of 11 bases. The chain's CDR3 is CASSQQIGNYNEQFF. The CDR3, as DNA: TGTGCCAGCAGCCAACAGATCGGGAACTACAATGAGCAGTTCTTC.

This clonotype was detected a few times. The chain recombines TRBV7-3 with TRBJ2-3; D is unclear. V shed 5 bases and J shed 5 bases, with 17 bases lying between them. The germline V gene encodes CDR1 SGHTA and CDR2 FQGTGA. The CDR3 has 15 residues. In nucleotides, the CDR3 is TGTGCCAGCAGCCCCATGGGTGGGGTCGGAGATACGCAGTATTTT. Protein product: CASSPMGGVGDTQYF.

This clonotype was found once. This chain links TRBV7-9 with TRBJ2-6; TRBD2 is a possible D gene (7 bases). V was cut by 5 bases and J by 0 bases, with 20 bases left in between. The germline V gene has CDR1 SEHNR and CDR2 FQNEAQ (reference sequence). The CDR3 runs to 19 residues. The CDR3 DNA is TGTGCCAGCAGCACAAGTGGGGGCAGCGGGGTCTCTGGGGCCAACGTCCTGACTTTC. As protein: CASSTSGGSGVSGANVLTF.

The rearrangement joins TRBV6-5 to TRBJ2-2; 8 bases align to TRBD2. Germline V gene sequence: CDR1 MNHEY, CDR2 SVGAGI. This CDR3 has 15 amino acids. V lost 6 bases, J lost 7 bases, and 10 bases stayed unmatched. Here the CDR3 DNA reads TGTGCCAGCAGCCGGGGGGGCCGCACTGGCGGGGAGCTGTTTTTT. It codes for CASSRGGRTGGELFF.

The chain carries TRBV12-3 or TRBV12-4 and TRBJ2-3, with D perhaps TRBD2 (6 bases). The CDR3 length is 18 residues. V was pared by 4 bases and J by 0 bases, with 20 bases between. DNA for the CDR3: TGTGCCAGCAGTTCGGTGTGGAGGCGGGATGGGAGCACAGATACGCAGTATTTT. Translated: CASSSVWRRDGSTDTQYF.

This clonotype was seen a few times. The rearrangement links TRBV29-1 to TRBJ2-3; D perhaps matches TRBD1 (6 bases). Germline CDR1 reads SQVTM; CDR2 reads ANQGSEA. Trimming pared 7 bases from V and 0 bases from J, leaving 8 bases between. The CDR3 consists of 12 residues. The CDR3 loop is CSADRSTDTQYF. CDR3 coding DNA: TGCAGCGCTGACAGGAGCACAGATACGCAGTATTTT.

As regards this clonotype: The junction and the germline gene differ at one end; a read error may be behind it. The genes are TRBV12-3 or TRBV12-4 and TRBJ2-3, with D perhaps matching TRBD1 or TRBD2 (5 bases each). The CDR3 consists of 12 residues. The CDR3 sequence is CASGGPNYEQHF. The CDR3 nucleotides read TGTGCCAGCGGGGGACCGAACTACGAGCAGCACTTC.

The chain employs TRBV5-1 and TRBJ1-1, with unresolved D. Germline assignment: CDR1 SGHRS and CDR2 YFSETQ. The CDR3 spans 13 residues. V lost 4 bases, J lost 10 bases, and 17 bases lay in between. CDR3 sequence: CASSPSLIGRAFF. CDR3 DNA sequence: TGCGCCAGCAGCCCTTCTTTGATTGGGAGAGCTTTCTTT. The full variable domain, rest sourced from reference TRBV5-1 and TRBJ1-1, is KAGVTQTPRYLIKTRGQQVTLSCSPISGHRSVSWYQQTPGQGLQFLFEYFSETQRNKGNFPGRFSGRQFSNSRSEMNVSTLELGDSALYLCASSPSLIGRAFFGQGTRLTVV.

Ten or more counts support this clonotype. The rearrangement joins TRBV20-1 to TRBJ2-7, with D possibly being TRBD1 (6 bases). Germline assignment: CDR1 DFQATT and CDR2 SNEGSKA (reference sequence). There are 14 residues in the CDR3. The germline V and J ends were trimmed by 4 bases and 1 base, with 14 bases remaining between them. CDR3 nucleotide sequence: TGCAGTGCTAAAAGGGACATTGGGTCCTACGAGCAGTACTTC. It yields the protein CSAKRDIGSYEQYF.

Of note for this clonotype: At one of its ends the junction is not consistent with the germline gene, which may arise from a read error. The chain carries TRBV6-1 and TRBJ2-3; 8 bases fit TRBD1. CDR3 length: 15 residues. Germline assignment: CDR1 MNHNS and CDR2 SASEGT. The CDR3 protein is CASREGQGDTDTQYF. The CDR3 nucleotides are TGTGCCAGCAGAGAAGGACAGGGCGACACAGATACGCAGTATTTT.

The chain uses TRBV20-1 and TRBJ1-1, with a weak D call TRBD1 (5 bases). The CDR3 is 13 amino acids. CDR1 and CDR2 from the germline V gene are DFQATT and SNEGSKA (reference sequence). Trimming took 5 bases from V and 0 from J, leaving 10 bases between them. The CDR3 region has the DNA TGCAGTGCTGGAAAGGGACTGAACACTGAAGCTTTCTTT. Protein sequence: CSAGKGLNTEAFF.

The gene calls are TRBV20-1 and TRBJ1-5, with D uncertain. CDR3 length: 15 residues. Germline V gives CDR1 DFQATT, CDR2 SNEGSKA (reference sequence). V lost 6 bases, J lost 2 bases, and 17 bases lay in between. The CDR3 DNA follows: TGCAGTGCCAAGGGCGGTTGGTATGGCAATCAGCCCCAGCATTTT. Protein: CSAKGGWYGNQPQHF.

The chain uses TRBV12-5 and TRBJ1-4, with 8 bases lining up with TRBD1. Germline V gene lookup returns CDR1 LGHNT and CDR2 FRNRAP. This CDR3 has 15 amino acids. Losses at the gene ends were 5 bases for V and 5 bases for J; bases not matched to a gene: 7. CDR3 nucleotide sequence: TGTGCTAGTGGTGATATCAGGGGGCGCAATGAAAAACTGTTTTTT. Amino acid sequence: CASGDIRGRNEKLFF.

This clonotype was found many times. This chain connects TRBV2 to TRBJ1-1, with TRBD1 matching 10 bases. V shed 7 bases, J shed 7 bases, and the junction held 9 bases outside the gene matches. The CDR3 has 14 amino acids. CDR1 is SNHLY, CDR2 FYNNEI, per germline. The CDR3: CASKPGTGAVEAFF. The CDR3 DNA sequence: TGTGCCAGCAAACCCGGGACAGGGGCCGTTGAAGCTTTCTTT.

The chain is built from TRBV9 and TRBJ2-1; D is perhaps TRBD1 (6 bases). Trimming left V 0 bases short and J 6 bases short, with 16 bases between. This CDR3 is 16 amino acids long. Per germline, CDR1 SGDLS and CDR2 YYNGEE. The CDR3 DNA reads TGTGCCAGCAGCGTAGTGGGGACAACTGGAGGCAATGAGCAGTTCTTC. Its translation is CASSVVGTTGGNEQFF.

V is TRBV10-3 and J is TRBJ2-7; 7 positions match TRBD1. This CDR3 is built from 14 residues. The V gene's germline CDR1 is ENHRY and CDR2 SYGVKD. Losses at the gene ends were 4 bases for V and 4 bases for J; bases not matched to a gene: 7. CDR3 nucleotides: TGTGCCATCAGTGGAAGGGGGCAAGCTTACGAGCAGTACTTC. Its protein is CAISGRGQAYEQYF.

This rearrangement joins TRBV12-3 or TRBV12-4 to TRBJ2-3; 7 positions match TRBD2. J gave up 5 bases and V 6 bases, and 11 bases lay outside the gene matches. The CDR3 length is 15 residues. The CDR3 protein is CASRVGLVGRDTQYF. CDR3 sequence (DNA): TGTGCCAGCAGGGTCGGACTAGTCGGGCGAGATACGCAGTATTTT.

The rearrangement uses TRBV11-3 and TRBJ1-6, with 7 bases fitting TRBD1. The V gene's germline CDR1 is SGHNT and CDR2 YENEEA. This CDR3 has 15 residues. Trimming took 2 bases from V and 6 from J; bases not matched to a gene: 4. The CDR3 bases are TGTGCCAGCAGCTTAAACAGGGGCGGTAATTCACCCCTCCACTTT. It encodes CASSLNRGGNSPLHF.

This clonotype was seen at least ten times. V and J are TRBV28 and TRBJ2-3; perhaps TRBD1 as D (5 bases). Germline CDR1 is MDHEN and CDR2 is SYDVKM. V lost 8 bases, J lost 2 bases, and 8 bases lay in between. This CDR3 contains 12 residues. The CDR3 region has the DNA TGTGCCAGCTCACAGGTCACAGATACGCAGTATTTT. Its translation: CASSQVTDTQYF.

The chain combines TRBV6-1 with TRBJ2-7; no reliable D call. The germline gives CDR1 MNHNS, CDR2 SASEGT. The length of the CDR3 is 12 residues. The V end lost 8 bases, the J end lost 3 bases, and 11 bases lay between the germline ends. The CDR3 loop reads CASGWTFYEQYV. The CDR3 bases are TGTGCCAGCGGGTGGACGTTCTACGAGCAGTACGTC.

This clonotype was recorded a few times. The chain links TRBV18 to TRBJ2-7; D call uncertain. Germline V lookup: CDR1 KGHSH, CDR2 LQKENI. Trimming stripped 4 bases from V and 7 bases from J, with 17 bases between. There are 14 residues in the CDR3. The CDR3: CASSLPGPMREQYF. Here the CDR3 DNA reads TGTGCCAGCTCACTACCGGGCCCGATGAGGGAGCAGTACTTC.

The chain couples TRBV5-1 to TRBJ1-2; D gene ambiguous. The germline gives CDR1 SGHRS, CDR2 YFSETQ. This CDR3 is 12 amino acids long. V was shortened by 0 bases and J by 12 bases, with 12 bases between the two germline ends. The CDR3 region has the DNA TGCGCCAGCAGCTTGGCCAATGGGAGGAACACCTTC. As protein: CASSLANGRNTF. The full variable domain, with the rest looked up from reference TRBV5-1 and TRBJ1-2, is KAGVTQTPRYLIKTRGQQVTLSCSPISGHRSVSWYQQTPGQGLQFLFEYFSETQRNKGNFPGRFSGRQFSNSRSEMNVSTLELGDSALYLCASSLANGRNTFGSGTRLTVV.

This clonotype was seen only a few times. The chain combines TRBV20-1 with TRBJ1-5, with D possibly matching TRBD1 (5 bases). CDR3 length equals 15 residues. CDR1 is DFQATT and CDR2 is SNEGSKA in the germline V gene (reference sequence). Deletions cut 0 bases from V and 5 bases from J, with 14 bases between. The CDR3, as DNA: TGCAGTGCTAGAGATCCTTTGGGGGTCCATCAGCCCCAGCATTTT. It is translated as CSARDPLGVHQPQHF.

On this clonotype itself: One junction end disagrees with the germline gene, perhaps due to a read error. V and J are TRBV12-3 or TRBV12-4 and TRBJ1-5; 8 bases line up with TRBD1. This CDR3 has 13 amino acids. The CDR3 DNA follows: TGTGCTAGCAGATTGGGACAGGCTCAGCCCCAGCATTTT. Translating it yields CASRLGQAQPQHF.

The chain recombines TRBV20-1 with TRBJ2-1; no firm D call. The V gene lost 5 bases and the J gene lost 5 bases, with 10 bases spanning the gap. The CDR3 is made up of 12 amino acids. In germline, CDR1 is DFQATT, CDR2 SNEGSKA (reference sequence). The CDR3 is CSALDDDNEQFF. The CDR3 DNA is TGCAGTGCTCTGGACGACGACAATGAGCAGTTCTTC.